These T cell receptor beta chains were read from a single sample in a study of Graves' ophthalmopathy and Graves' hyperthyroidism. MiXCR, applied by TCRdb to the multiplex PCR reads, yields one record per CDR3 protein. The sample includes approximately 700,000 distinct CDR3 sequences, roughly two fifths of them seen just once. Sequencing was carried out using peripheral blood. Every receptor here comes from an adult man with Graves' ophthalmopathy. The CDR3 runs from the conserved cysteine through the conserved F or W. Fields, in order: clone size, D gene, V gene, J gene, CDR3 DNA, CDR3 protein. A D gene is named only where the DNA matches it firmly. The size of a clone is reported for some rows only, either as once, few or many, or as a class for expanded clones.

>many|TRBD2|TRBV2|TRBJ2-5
TGTGCCAGCAAGACTAGCGGGTACCAAGAGACCCAGTACTTC
CASKTSGYQETQYF
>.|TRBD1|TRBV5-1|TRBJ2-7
TGCGCCAGCAGCTTGGACAGGGGGCCGGGCGAGCAGTACTTC
CASSLDRGPGEQYF
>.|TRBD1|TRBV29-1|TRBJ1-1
TGCAGCGTTGCCACAGGGGGCGATGAAGCTTTCTTT
CSVATGGDEAFF
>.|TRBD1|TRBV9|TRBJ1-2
TGTGCCAGCAGCCGGGGACAGTATGGGAGCGGCTACACCTTC
CASSRGQYGSGYTF
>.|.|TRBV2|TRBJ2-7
TGTGCCACGCACTCATCAAAATACGAGCAGTACTTC
CATHSSKYEQYF
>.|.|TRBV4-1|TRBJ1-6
TGCGCCAGCAGCCAAGCCCCCGGGGGCGGTTCACCCCTCCACTTT
CASSQAPGGGSPLHF
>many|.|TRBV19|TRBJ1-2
TGTGCCAGTAGTGTACCGGGTCGGGGCTATGGCTACACCTTC
CASSVPGRGYGYTF
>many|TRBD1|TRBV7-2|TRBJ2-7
TGTGCCAGCAGCCAGCGCGGGACAGGGGGATCCTACGAGCAGTACTTC
CASSQRGTGGSYEQYF
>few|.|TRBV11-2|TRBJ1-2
TGTGCCAGCAGTGGAGGAAATAACTATGGCTACACCTTC
CASSGGNNYGYTF
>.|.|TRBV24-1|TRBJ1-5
TGTGCCAGCAGAGGAGGGGTAGCCGATCAGCCCCAGCATTTT
CASRGGVADQPQHF
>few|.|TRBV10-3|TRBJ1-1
TGTGCCAGCAGTTTCCCACCTGGGGGGCGAAAAGCTTTCTTT
CASSFPPGGRKAFF
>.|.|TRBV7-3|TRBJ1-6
TGTGCCAGCAGCAAGCCCAGGGAACCCAATTCACCCCTCCACTTT
CASSKPREPNSPLHF
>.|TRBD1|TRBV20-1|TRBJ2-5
TGCAGTGCTAACACCGCGACAGGGGGACGGGAGACCCAGTACTTC
CSANTATGGRETQYF
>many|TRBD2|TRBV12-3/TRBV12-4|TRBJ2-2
TGTGCCAGCATCCTGGGACTAGCGAGAACCGGGGAGCTGTTTTTT
CASILGLARTGELFF
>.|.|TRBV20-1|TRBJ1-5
TGCAGTGCCTCCGACTATAGCAATCAGCCCCAGCATTTT
CSASDYSNQPQHF
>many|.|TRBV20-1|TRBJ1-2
TGCAGTGCTAGTCTCGTCTTAGGCTACACCTTC
CSASLVLGYTF
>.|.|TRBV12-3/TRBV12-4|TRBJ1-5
TGTGCCAGCAGTTCAAGATTTAGGACACGGAATCAGCCCCAGCATTTT
CASSSRFRTRNQPQHF
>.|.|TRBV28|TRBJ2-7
TGTGCCAGCAGTTTGCTTGGGGGCTATTCCTACGAGCAGTACTTC
CASSLLGGYSYEQYF
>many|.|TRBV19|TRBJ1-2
TGTGCCAGTAGTGTAAAACGCGACGGCTACTATGGCTACACCTTC
CASSVKRDGYYGYTF
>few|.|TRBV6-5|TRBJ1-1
TGTGCCAGCAGTTACCGGGGGACCTCGAACACTGAAGCTTTCTTT
CASSYRGTSNTEAFF
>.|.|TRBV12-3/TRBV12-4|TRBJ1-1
TGTGCCAACAGTCCCCTGTCGGGTCCCATGAACACTGAAGCTTTCTTT
CANSPLSGPMNTEAFF
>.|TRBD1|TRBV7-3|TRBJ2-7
TGTGCCAGCAGCCCCCGAGGGGACAGGGGTCCCTACGAGCAGTACTTC
CASSPRGDRGPYEQYF
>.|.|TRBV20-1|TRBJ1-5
TGCAGTGCTAGAGATCAGGGGTACAGGGACAATCAGCCCCAGCATTTT
CSARDQGYRDNQPQHF
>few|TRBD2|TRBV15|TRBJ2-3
TGTGCCACCAGCAGAGATCGCGGGAGTTGGGCAGATACGCAGTATTTT
CATSRDRGSWADTQYF
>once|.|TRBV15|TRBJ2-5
TGTGCCACCAGCAGGACCACTAGGGGAGTAGGAGAGACCCAGTACTTC
CATSRTTRGVGETQYF
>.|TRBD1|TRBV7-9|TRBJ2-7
TGCGCCAGCAGCTTCGGCAGGGGGCTCGGGGAGCAGTACTTC
CASSFGRGLGEQYF
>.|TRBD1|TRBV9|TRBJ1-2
TGTGCCAGCAGCGTAGAGTGGGACAGAGATTATGGCTACACCTTC
CASSVEWDRDYGYTF
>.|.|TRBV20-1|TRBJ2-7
TGCAGTGCCCTATTACCCAGCGTATCCTACGAGCAGTACTTC
CSALLPSVSYEQYF
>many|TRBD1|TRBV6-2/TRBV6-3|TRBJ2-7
TGTGCCAGCAGCGGGACAGGGGGCGAGCAGTACTTC
CASSGTGGEQYF
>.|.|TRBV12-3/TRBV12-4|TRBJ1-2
TGTGCTAGTGGTTTGGATTATAGCGGCTACACCTTC
CASGLDYSGYTF
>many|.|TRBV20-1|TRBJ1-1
TGCAGTGCTAGAGACCGGACAGCTGAAGCTTTCTTT
CSARDRTAEAFF
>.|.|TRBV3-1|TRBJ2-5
TGTGCCAGCAGCCAATATTCCGTCGCAGAGAAAGAGACCCAGTACTTC
CASSQYSVAEKETQYF
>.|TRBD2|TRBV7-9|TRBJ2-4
TGTGCCAGCAGCTTACGGCGCCTAGCGGGGGGCCAGGACATTCAGTACTTC
CASSLRRLAGGQDIQYF
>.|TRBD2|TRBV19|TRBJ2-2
TGTGCCAGTTCGGGACTAGCGGTCACCGGGGAGCTGTTTTTT
CASSGLAVTGELFF
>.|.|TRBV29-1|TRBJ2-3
TGCAGCGGAAGCACAGATACGCAGTATTTT
CSGSTDTQYF
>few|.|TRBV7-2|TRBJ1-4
TGTGCCAGCAGCTCCGACAGCTCCTTAATTGAAAAACTGTTTTTT
CASSSDSSLIEKLFF